The sequence of this TCR beta chain was determined in a study of technical replicates of blood from a handful of donors. Profiled with immunoSEQ multiplex PCR; TCRdb holds only in-frame clones, not every one. This table holds about 79,000 clones, around 92% found once. CDR1 and CDR2 from the germline V gene are SGHTA and FQGTGA. This CDR3 comprises 13 residues. The junction had 5 bases not matched to a gene; V was cut back by 5 bases and J by 5 bases. This sequence was found in a human donor in good health. Some clones in this sample may be carry-over from other donors' samples. The rearrangement joins TRBV7-3 to TRBJ2-5; 7 bases agree with TRBD1. Sequencing used T cells isolated from PBMCs. CDR3 amino acids: CASSHRGRETQYF. In DNA, the CDR3 is TGTGCCAGCAGCCACAGGGGTAGGGAGACCCAGTACTTC.